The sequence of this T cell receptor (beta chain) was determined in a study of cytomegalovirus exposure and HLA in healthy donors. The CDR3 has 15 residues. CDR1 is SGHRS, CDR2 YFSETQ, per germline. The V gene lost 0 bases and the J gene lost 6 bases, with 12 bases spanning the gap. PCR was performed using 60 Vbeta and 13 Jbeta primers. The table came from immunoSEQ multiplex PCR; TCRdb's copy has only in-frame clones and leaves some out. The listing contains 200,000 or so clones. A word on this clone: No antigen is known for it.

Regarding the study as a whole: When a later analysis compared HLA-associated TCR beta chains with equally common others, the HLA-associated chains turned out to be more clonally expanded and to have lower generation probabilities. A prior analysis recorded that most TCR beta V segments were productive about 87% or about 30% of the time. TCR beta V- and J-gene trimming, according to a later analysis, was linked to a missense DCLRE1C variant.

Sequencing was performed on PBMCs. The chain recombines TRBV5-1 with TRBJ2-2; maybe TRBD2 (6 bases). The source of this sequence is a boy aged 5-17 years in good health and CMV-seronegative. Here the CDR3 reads CASSLGLEVAGELFF. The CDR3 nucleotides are TGCGCCAGCAGCTTGGGACTAGAAGTGGCCGGGGAGCTGTTTTTT.